What follows describes a single T cell receptor (beta chain). Its target is unknown. The sample belongs to a study of T cell responses to AZD1222 COVID-19 vaccine. Whole-study findings and limits: It was only a handful of AZD1222 recipients who were seropositive at baseline. None of the repertoires were sampled until the peak T cell response had passed. Two AZD1222 administrations were followed by greater Spike-specific TCR breadth and depth.

TCRdb's table, derived via immunoSEQ multiplex PCR, lists solely in-frame clones and lacks some. The table includes 90,000 to 120,000 clones, about 90% detected once. V shed 1 base and J shed 6 bases, with 13 bases lying between them. Germline V gene sequence: CDR1 SNHLY, CDR2 FYNNEI. The CDR3 has 14 amino acids. The TCR was taken from an adult who received the AZD1222 COVID-19 vaccine. The specimen was peripheral blood, collected 28 days after the second AZD1222 dose. V gene TRBV2 combines with J gene TRBJ2-7; D perhaps matches TRBD1 (6 bases). The DNA for the CDR3 is TGTGCCAGCAGTGAAGACAGGGTAGGTTCCGAGCAGTACTTC. Amino acids: CASSEDRVGSEQYF.